The 11 T cell receptor beta chains reported below all come from one sample, sequenced in a study of shared clonotypes between healthy human individuals. Assay used: immunoSEQ multiplex PCR; TCRdb lists only in-frame clones, some missing. Of about 1.5 million clones in the sample, about 96% were seen once. Sequenced: naive CD4+ T cells sorted from blood. This sample's subset: CD45RA+ positively selected. The receptor source for this set is a man younger than 40 in good health.

The count of this clone is one. The rearrangement links TRBV18 to TRBJ1-5; no definite D call. In germline, CDR1 is KGHSH, CDR2 LQKENI. Trimming pared 5 bases from V and 3 bases from J, leaving 8 bases between. This CDR3 comprises 13 residues. Here the CDR3 reads CASSSGYNQPQHF. CDR3 sequence (DNA): TGTGCCAGCTCATCGGGTTACAATCAGCCCCAGCATTTT.

The chain has TRBV18 and TRBJ1-2; no reliable D call. CDR3 size: 13 residues. Deletions cut 6 bases from V and 8 bases from J, with 16 bases between. From germline, CDR1 is KGHSH and CDR2 LQKENI. The CDR3 DNA sequence: TGTGCCAGCTCCCTTGATGGACGAAGGGGCTACACCTTC. It is translated as CASSLDGRRGYTF. Using reference TRBV18 and TRBJ1-2 for the parts outside the CDR3, the full variable domain is NAGVMQNPRHLVRRRGQEARLRCSPMKGHSHVYWYRQLPEEGLKFMVYLQKENIIDESGMPKERFSAEFPKEGPSILRIQQVVRGDSAAYFCASSLDGRRGYTFGSGTRLTVV.

The chain couples TRBV5-1 to TRBJ1-1; a weak D match, TRBD1 (5 bases). This CDR3 region has 14 residues. The V gene's germline CDR1 is SGHRS and CDR2 YFSETQ. V shed 4 bases and J shed 0 bases, with 10 bases lying between them. CDR3 sequence reads: CASSAGTVNTEAFF. The CDR3 nucleotides are TGCGCCAGCAGCGCCGGGACGGTGAACACTGAAGCTTTCTTT. Drawing the rest from reference TRBV5-1 and TRBJ1-1, the complete variable domain is KAGVTQTPRYLIKTRGQQVTLSCSPISGHRSVSWYQQTPGQGLQFLFEYFSETQRNKGNFPGRFSGRQFSNSRSEMNVSTLELGDSALYLCASSAGTVNTEAFFGQGTRLTVV.

This rearrangement joins TRBV6-4 to TRBJ2-1, with TRBD2 matching over 9 bases. V was clipped by 2 bases and J by 5 bases; unmatched bases: 4. CDR1 MRHNA and CDR2 SNTAGT come from the germline V gene. The CDR3 spans 15 residues. In DNA form, the CDR3 reads TGTGCCAGCAGTGACATAGCGGGAGCTAACAATGAGCAGTTCTTC. Its translation: CASSDIAGANNEQFF.

The CDR3 reads CASSDDGSSYEQYF. In nucleotides, the CDR3 is TGTGCCAGTAGTGACGACGGAAGTTCCTACGAGCAGTACTTC. The rearrangement links TRBV19 to TRBJ2-7; no reliable D call. This CDR3 has 14 amino acids. Germline V gene lookup returns CDR1 LNHDA and CDR2 SQIVND (reference sequence). V dropped 5 bases and J dropped 1 base, with 12 bases sitting between them.

In its sample, this clone was seen once. This chain links TRBV5-1 with TRBJ2-2; 11 nucleotides agree with TRBD1. V lost 8 bases to trimming and J lost 5 bases; unmatched junction nucleotides: 8. The CDR3 is 15 amino acids. Per germline, CDR1 SGHRS and CDR2 YFSETQ. The CDR3 protein is CASSNRDRGTGELFF. The CDR3 DNA reads as TGCGCCAGTTCTAACCGGGACAGGGGGACCGGGGAGCTGTTTTTT. Based on the CDR3 plus reference TRBV5-1 and TRBJ2-2, the full variable domain is KAGVTQTPRYLIKTRGQQVTLSCSPISGHRSVSWYQQTPGQGLQFLFEYFSETQRNKGNFPGRFSGRQFSNSRSEMNVSTLELGDSALYLCASSNRDRGTGELFFGEGSRLTVL.

The genes are TRBV30 and TRBJ2-5, with 9 bases fitting TRBD2. Germline CDR1 GTSNPN, CDR2 SVGIG (reference sequence). The CDR3 is 17 amino acids. V gave up 0 bases and J gave up 1 base; unmatched junction bases: 9. For the CDR3, the DNA is TGTGCCTGGAGTGTACGGCGGGTAGCGGGAGCCCAAGAGACCCAGTACTTC. It encodes CAWSVRRVAGAQETQYF.

The rearrangement uses TRBV19 and TRBJ2-7; 9 bases line up with TRBD1. The V and J ends lost 7 bases and 3 bases, in that order; junction bases with no gene match: 7. The germline CDR1 and CDR2 sequences are LNHDA and SQIVND (reference sequence). This CDR3 contains 14 residues. The CDR3 loop reads CASKAGTGLYEQYF. The CDR3 bases are TGTGCCAGTAAGGCCGGGACAGGGCTCTACGAGCAGTACTTC.

As for this clone: The sample holds other DNA sequences that translate to the same CDR3. The genes are TRBV9 and TRBJ1-5, with D hard to call. The V gene lost 0 bases and the J gene lost 3 bases, with 4 bases spanning the gap. Germline CDR1 reads SGDLS; CDR2 reads YYNGEE. This CDR3 is 13 amino acids long. The CDR3 protein is CASSVDLNQPQHF. The CDR3 nucleotides read TGTGCCAGCAGCGTAGATCTCAATCAGCCCCAGCATTTT.

This rearrangement joins TRBV11-2 to TRBJ1-1; D call uncertain. CDR3 length: 15 residues. Trimming removed 1 base from V and 0 bases from J, with 9 bases in between. The germline gives CDR1 SGHAT, CDR2 FQNNGV. This chain's CDR3 is CASSLVAGVNTEAFF. CDR3 nucleotide sequence: TGTGCCAGCAGCTTAGTGGCAGGCGTGAACACTGAAGCTTTCTTT.

The gene calls are TRBV29-1 and TRBJ2-3, with 9 bases identical to TRBD2. After removal of 3 bases from V and 4 bases from J, the junction contained 5 bases not matched to a gene. The germline gives CDR1 SQVTM, CDR2 ANQGSEA. The CDR3 covers 14 residues. CDR3 loop: CSVDRTSVADTQYF. CDR3 DNA: TGCAGCGTTGACCGGACTAGCGTGGCAGATACGCAGTATTTT.